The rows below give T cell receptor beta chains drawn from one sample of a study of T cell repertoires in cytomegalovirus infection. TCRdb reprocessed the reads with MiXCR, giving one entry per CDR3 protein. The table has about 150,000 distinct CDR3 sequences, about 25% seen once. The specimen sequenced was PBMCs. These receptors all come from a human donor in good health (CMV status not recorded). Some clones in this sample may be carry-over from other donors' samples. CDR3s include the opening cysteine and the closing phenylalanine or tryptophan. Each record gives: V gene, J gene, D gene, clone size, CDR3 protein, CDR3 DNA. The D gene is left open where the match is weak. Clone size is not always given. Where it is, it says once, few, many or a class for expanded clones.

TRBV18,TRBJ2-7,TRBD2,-,CAGSPGTSGGSCEQYF,TGTGCCGGCTCCCCCGGGACTAGCGGGGGGTCCTGCGAGCAGTACTTC
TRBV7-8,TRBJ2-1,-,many,CASSIQGFHSYNEQFF,TGTGCCAGCAGCATACAGGGCTTCCATTCCTACAATGAGCAGTTCTTC
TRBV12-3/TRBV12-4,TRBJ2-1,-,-,CASSQALREQFF,TGTGCCAGCAGTCAAGCCCTTCGCGAGCAGTTCTTC
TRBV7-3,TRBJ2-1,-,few,CASSWSPRTEGLFF,TGTGCCAGCAGCTGGAGTCCAAGGACCGAAGGGTTGTTCTTC
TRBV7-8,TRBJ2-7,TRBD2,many,CASSLELAGGHEQYF,TGTGCCAGCAGCTTAGAGCTAGCGGGGGGTCACGAGCAGTACTTC
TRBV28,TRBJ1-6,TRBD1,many,CASSPGQGDNSPLHF,TGTGCCAGCAGTCCCGGACAGGGCGATAATTCACCCCTCCACTTT
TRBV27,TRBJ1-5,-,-,CASSSNRVYSNQPQHF,TGTGCCAGCAGTTCAAACAGGGTCTATAGCAATCAGCCCCAGCATTTT
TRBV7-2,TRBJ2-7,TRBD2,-,CASSLGFSGGDYEQYF,TGTGCCAGCAGCTTAGGGTTTTCGGGGGGGGACTACGAGCAGTACTTC
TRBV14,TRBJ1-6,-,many,CASSQVDSPLHF,TGTGCCAGCAGCCAAGTGGACTCACCCCTCCACTTT
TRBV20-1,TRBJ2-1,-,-,CSANFDRYNEQFF,TGCAGTGCTAATTTTGATAGATACAATGAGCAGTTCTTC
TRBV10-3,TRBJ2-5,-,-,CAISERGNQETQYF,TGTGCCATCAGTGAACGCGGCAACCAAGAGACCCAGTACTTC
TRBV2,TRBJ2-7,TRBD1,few,CASRPPGQGLYEQYF,TGTGCCAGCAGGCCGCCGGGACAGGGCTTATACGAGCAGTACTTC
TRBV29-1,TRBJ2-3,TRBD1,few,CSVGWAFRQGTNADTQYF,TGCAGCGTTGGGTGGGCCTTCCGACAGGGTACTAACGCAGATACGCAGTATTTT
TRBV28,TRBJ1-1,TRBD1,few,CASSLDRVDTEAFF,TGTGCCAGCAGTTTAGACAGGGTGGACACTGAAGCTTTCTTT
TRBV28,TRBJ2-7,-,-,CASSRVFSYEQYF,TGTGCCAGCTCGCGGGTGTTCTCCTACGAGCAGTACTTC
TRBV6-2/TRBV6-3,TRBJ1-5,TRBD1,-,CASRPTGALNQPQHF,TGTGCCAGCAGGCCCACAGGGGCCCTCAATCAGCCCCAGCATTTT
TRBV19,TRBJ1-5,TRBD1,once,CASRRDRARGSNQPQHF,TGTGCCAGTAGGCGCGACAGGGCTAGGGGGAGCAATCAGCCCCAGCATTTT
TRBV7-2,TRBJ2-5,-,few,CASSLADREGKTQYF,TGTGCCAGCAGCCTAGCGGACAGGGAGGGAAAGACCCAGTACTTC
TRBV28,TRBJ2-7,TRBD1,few,CASTSHRGGEQYF,TGTGCCAGCACGTCACACAGGGGTGGGGAGCAGTACTTC
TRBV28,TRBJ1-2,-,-,CASSPGWDYGYTF,TGTGCCAGCAGTCCGGGGTGGGACTATGGCTACACCTTC
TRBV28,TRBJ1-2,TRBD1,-,CASQGGNYGYTF,TGTGCCAGCCAGGGGGGCAACTATGGCTACACCTTC
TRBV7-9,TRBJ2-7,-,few,CASSQGGATHSYEQYF,TGTGCCAGCAGCCAGGGGGGCGCTACTCACTCCTACGAGCAGTACTTC
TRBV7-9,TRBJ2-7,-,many,CASSPTGNVKYEQYF,TGTGCCAGCAGCCCCACCGGAAATGTAAAGTACGAGCAGTACTTC
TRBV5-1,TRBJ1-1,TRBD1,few,CASSSTGVNTEAFF,TGCGCCAGCAGCTCAACAGGGGTGAACACTGAAGCTTTCTTT
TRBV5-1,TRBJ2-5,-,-,CASSFNGGPQETQYF,TGCGCCAGCAGCTTCAACGGGGGCCCCCAAGAGACCCAGTACTTC
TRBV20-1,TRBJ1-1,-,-,CSARVTPPEAFF,TGCAGTGCTAGAGTAACACCCCCTGAAGCTTTCTTT
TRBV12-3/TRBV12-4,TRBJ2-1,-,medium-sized,CASSQDWSSYNEQFF,TGTGCCAGCAGTCAGGACTGGAGCTCCTACAATGAGCAGTTCTTC
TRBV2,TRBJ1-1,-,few,CASSELNTEAFF,TGTGCCAGCAGTGAACTGAACACTGAAGCTTTCTTT
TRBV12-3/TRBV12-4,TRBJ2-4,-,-,CASSSTGGNIQYF,TGTGCCAGCAGTTCGACAGGTGGGAACATTCAGTACTTC
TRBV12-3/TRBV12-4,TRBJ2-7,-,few,CASSSQGGIRGGNEQYF,TGTGCCAGCAGCTCTCAGGGGGGGATAAGGGGAGGGAACGAGCAGTACTTC
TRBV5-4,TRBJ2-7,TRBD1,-,CASSPYSDRSYEQYF,TGTGCCAGCAGCCCTTATTCGGACAGGTCCTACGAGCAGTACTTC
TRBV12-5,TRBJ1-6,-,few,CASGLRSPLHF,TGTGCTAGTGGTTTGCGTTCACCCCTCCACTTT
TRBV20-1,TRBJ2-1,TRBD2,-,CSARDLLAGGSMNEQFF,TGCAGTGCTAGAGACCTTCTAGCGGGAGGGAGTATGAATGAGCAGTTCTTC
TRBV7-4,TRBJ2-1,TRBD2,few,CASSFGGRADEQFF,TGTGCCAGCAGCTTCGGTGGGAGGGCCGATGAGCAGTTCTTC
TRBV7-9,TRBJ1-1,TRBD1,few,CASSLQGSNTEAFF,TGTGCCAGCAGCCTACAGGGGAGTAACACTGAAGCTTTCTTT
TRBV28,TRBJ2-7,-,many,CASSFPGTEQYF,TGTGCCAGCAGTTTCCCAGGTACCGAGCAGTACTTC